This T cell receptor beta chain was sequenced in a study of CD8+ T cells in alopecia areata. Germline V lookup: CDR1 SGHRS, CDR2 YFSETQ. V was trimmed by 0 bases and J by 5 bases, leaving 6 bases between them. The CDR3 contains 12 residues. Extracted from the samples, RNA was reverse transcribed into cDNA to serve as the sequencing template. The table came from immunoSEQ multiplex PCR; TCRdb's copy has only in-frame clones and leaves some out. The data show 45,000 to 70,000 clones, over 95% seen once. The sample in question was CD8+ T cells sorted from blood, obtained at week 0. The chain is built from TRBV5-1 and TRBJ2-7; D ambiguous. This TCR came from a human donor with alopecia areata. DNA of the CDR3: TGCGCCAGCAGCTTGGAAGGTCACGAGCAGTACTTC. Residues: CASSLEGHEQYF. Complete variable domain (other parts from reference TRBV5-1 and TRBJ2-7): KAGVTQTPRYLIKTRGQQVTLSCSPISGHRSVSWYQQTPGQGLQFLFEYFSETQRNKGNFPGRFSGRQFSNSRSEMNVSTLELGDSALYLCASSLEGHEQYFGPGTRLTVT.